This T cell receptor (beta chain) was obtained from a study of early T cells in non-severe SARS-CoV-2 infection. Germline V gene sequence: CDR1 KGHDR, CDR2 SFDVKD. V was pared by 6 bases and J by 5 bases, with 6 bases between. This CDR3 has 11 amino acids. MiXCR, applied by TCRdb to the 5' RACE reads, yields one record per CDR3 protein. Among around 31,000 distinct CDR3 sequences listed, 5% to 6% were seen once. This clonotype has only a few counts. The TCR comes from an adult who was a healthcare worker with PCR-confirmed SARS-CoV-2 infection or an uninfected control (not recorded which). The chain recombines TRBV24-1 with TRBJ1-1; no firm D call. Sequenced: whole blood. CDR3 protein: CATSSPTEAFF. The CDR3 nucleotides are TGTGCCACCAGTTCCCCAACTGAAGCTTTCTTT.